This T cell receptor (beta chain) was recorded in a study of glioma-infiltrating T cells after dendritic cell vaccination. Study-wide background: Dendritic cell vaccine was injected intradermally three times, biweekly.

CDR1 KGHSH and CDR2 LQKENI come from the germline V gene. The V end lost 2 bases, the J end lost 10 bases, and 12 bases lay between the germline ends. This CDR3 contains 14 residues. Amplification used 60 V beta primers and 13 J beta primers. Libraries were prepared by immunoSEQ multiplex PCR; TCRdb keeps only in-frame clonotypes and omits some of them. This table has more than 70,000 clones, over 75% appearing once. Time point described: after dendritic cell vaccination, including at tumor progression/relapse. The sample consisted of blood, taken after dendritic cell vaccination. V and J are TRBV18 and TRBJ1-6; D is possibly TRBD1 (5 bases). The receptor was isolated from a human donor with glioblastoma. CDR3 nucleotide sequence: TGTGCCAGCTCACCATTCAGGGAAGGATCACCCCTCCACTTT. It encodes CASSPFREGSPLHF.